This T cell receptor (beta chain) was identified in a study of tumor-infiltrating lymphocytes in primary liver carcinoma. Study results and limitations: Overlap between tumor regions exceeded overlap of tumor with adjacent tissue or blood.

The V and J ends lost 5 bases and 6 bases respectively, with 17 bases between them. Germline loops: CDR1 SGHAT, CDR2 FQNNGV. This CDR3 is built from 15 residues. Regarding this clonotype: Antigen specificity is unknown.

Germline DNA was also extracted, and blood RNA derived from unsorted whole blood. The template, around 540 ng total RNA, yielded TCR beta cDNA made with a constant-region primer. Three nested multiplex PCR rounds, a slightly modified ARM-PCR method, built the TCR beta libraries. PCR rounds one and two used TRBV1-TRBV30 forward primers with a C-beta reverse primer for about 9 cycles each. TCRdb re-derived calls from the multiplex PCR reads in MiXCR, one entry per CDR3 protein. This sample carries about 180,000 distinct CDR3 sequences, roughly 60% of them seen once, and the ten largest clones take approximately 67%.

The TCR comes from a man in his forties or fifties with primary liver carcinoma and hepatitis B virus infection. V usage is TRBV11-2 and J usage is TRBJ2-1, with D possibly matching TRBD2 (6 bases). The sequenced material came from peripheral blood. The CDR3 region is CASSPGLGGINEQFF. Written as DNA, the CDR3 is TGTGCCAGCAGCCCTGGGCTGGGCGGGATCAATGAGCAGTTCTTC. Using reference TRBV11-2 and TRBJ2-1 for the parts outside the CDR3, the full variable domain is EAGVAQSPRYKIIEKRQSVAFWCNPISGHATLYWYQQILGQGPKLLIQFQNNGVVDDSQLPKDRFSAERLKGVDSTLKIQPAKLEDSAVYLCASSPGLGGINEQFFGPGTRLTVL.